Each of the 29 T cell receptor beta chains below was sequenced from the same sample in a study of cytomegalovirus exposure and HLA in healthy donors (dated by TCRdb to the late 2010s). The method was the immunoSEQ multiplex PCR assay. The multiplex PCR relied on a mix of 60 forward primers for TCR Vbeta segments and 13 reverse primers for TCR Jbeta segments. TCRdb took over this immuneACCESS table, retaining in-frame rearrangements with V and J assigned. Such tables are incomplete; in checked studies, under half of the missing clones stem from an unresolved V gene, and the remainder is unexplained. This sample holds roughly 180,000 clones; about 77% were observed only once. 2.5% of the sample is in the top ten clones. Source material: PBMCs. The source of these receptors is a woman in her 30s in good health and CMV-seropositive.

The chain has TRBV27 and TRBJ1-1; possible D gene TRBD1, 5 bases. The CDR3 length is 15 residues. Per germline, CDR1 MNHEY and CDR2 SMNVEV (reference sequence). V was cut by 4 bases and J by 3 bases, with 15 bases left in between. CDR3: CASSSWEGRDTEAFF. The DNA for the CDR3 is TGTGCCAGCAGTTCCTGGGAGGGGAGGGACACTGAAGCTTTCTTT.

J is TRBJ2-7 and V is TRBV4-3; 8 bases align to TRBD1. With V trimmed by 1 base and J by 2 bases, 4 bases remained unmatched. Germline V CDR1 and CDR2: LGHNA, YSLEER. The CDR3 has 15 amino acids. CDR3: CASSQGSGGTYEQYF. The DNA for the CDR3 is TGCGCCAGCAGCCAAGGGTCAGGGGGCACCTACGAGCAGTACTTC.

This chain joins TRBV18 and TRBJ2-5, with D maybe TRBD2 (5 bases). This CDR3 region has 12 residues. CDR1 is KGHSH, CDR2 LQKENI, per germline. V was shortened by 5 bases and J by 5 bases, with 9 bases between the two germline ends. The CDR3 region has the DNA TGTGCCAGCTCATCCGGGGAGGAGACCCAGTACTTC. It specifies CASSSGEETQYF. The full variable domain, rest sourced from reference TRBV18 and TRBJ2-5, is NAGVMQNPRHLVRRRGQEARLRCSPMKGHSHVYWYRQLPEEGLKFMVYLQKENIIDESGMPKERFSAEFPKEGPSILRIQQVVRGDSAAYFCASSSGEETQYFGPGTRLLVL.

In its sample, this clone was seen a few times. The chain uses TRBV7-6 and TRBJ1-5, with TRBD1 identical over 7 bases. CDR3 length: 15 amino acids. With 1 base clipped from V and 4 bases from J, the junction kept 4 bases outside the gene matches. Germline-derived CDR1 and CDR2 are SGHVS and FNYEAQ. CDR3 region: CASSLGGGRNQPQHF. CDR3 sequence (DNA): TGTGCCAGCAGCTTAGGAGGGGGCAGGAATCAGCCCCAGCATTTT.

The rearrangement uses TRBV7-2 and TRBJ2-1, with 14 bases identical to TRBD2. The V segment lost 6 bases and the J segment 12 bases; nucleotides outside the gene matches: 10. Germline assignment: CDR1 SGHTA and CDR2 FQGNSA. This CDR3 has 15 amino acids. The CDR3 DNA reads as TGTGCCAGCAGGGCGACTAGCGGGGGGGCCGGAGTGCAGTTCTTC. Encoded protein: CASRATSGGAGVQFF.

For this clone: The junction differs from germline at one of its ends, possibly a read error. V is TRBV4-1 and J is TRBJ2-2; 7 bases fit TRBD1. The length of the CDR3 is 19 residues. Germline CDR1 is MGHRA and CDR2 is YSYEKL. The CDR3 reads CASSPFPGTVTTNTGKLFF. The DNA for the CDR3 is TGCGCCAGCAGCCCATTCCCCGGGACAGTTACCACCAACACCGGGAAGCTGTTTTTT.

This clone has a single count. V and J are TRBV7-2 and TRBJ2-2, with D maybe TRBD1 (5 bases). Germline CDR1 reads SGHTA; CDR2 reads FQGNSA. This CDR3 contains 14 residues. Between the trimmed V and J ends, which lost 2 bases and 2 bases, there was a span of 6 bases. The DNA for the CDR3 is TGTGCCAGCAGCTTACAGGGAAACACCGGGGAGCTGTTTTTT. Protein: CASSLQGNTGELFF.

The J gene is TRBJ1-6, the V gene TRBV6-6; 8 nucleotides agree with TRBD1. V shed 6 bases, J shed 6 bases, and the junction held 4 bases outside the gene matches. Germline V CDR1 and CDR2: MNHNY, SVGAGI (reference sequence). This CDR3 has 14 residues. The CDR3 DNA sequence: TGTGCCAGCAGCCGGGACAGGCCTAATTCACCCCTCCACTTT. It codes for CASSRDRPNSPLHF.

The V call is TRBV6-6, the J call TRBJ2-1; 9 nucleotides match TRBD2. The germline gives CDR1 MNHNY, CDR2 SVGAGI (reference sequence). This CDR3 comprises 15 residues. V was pared by 7 bases and J by 6 bases, with 10 bases of the junction left unmatched. CDR3 sequence reads: CASTLAGKDGNEQFF. In DNA, the CDR3 is TGTGCCAGCACCCTAGCGGGGAAGGACGGCAATGAGCAGTTCTTC.

Only a few counts were recorded for this clone. V and J are TRBV6-1 and TRBJ2-3; TRBD2 agrees at 10 bases. The junction had 3 bases not matched to a gene; V was cut back by 7 bases and J by 2 bases. Germline V gene sequence: CDR1 MNHNS, CDR2 SASEGT. The CDR3 consists of 14 residues. The chain's CDR3 is CASNSGGATDTQYF. The CDR3 bases are TGTGCCAGCAACAGCGGGGGGGCCACAGATACGCAGTATTTT.

The chain employs TRBV6-6 and TRBJ2-5; D gene uncertain. The end of the DNA aligns better with TRBJ2-7, so the J call may be wrong. This CDR3 is 12 amino acids long. Germline V gives CDR1 MNHNY, CDR2 SVGAGI (reference sequence). The CDR3 DNA reads TGTGCCAGCAGTTACCGAGGCTACGAGCAGTACTTC. As protein: CASSYRGYEQYF.

V usage is TRBV13 and J usage is TRBJ2-1; TRBD2 matches 14 bases. Trimming took 0 bases from V and 1 from J; bases not matched to a gene: 8. CDR1 is PRHDT, CDR2 FYEKMQ, per germline (reference sequence). The CDR3 sequence is 20 residues long. The chain's CDR3 is CASSLGVRRLAGGSYNEQFF. In DNA form, the CDR3 reads TGTGCCAGCAGCTTAGGAGTGAGGCGACTAGCGGGGGGGTCCTACAATGAGCAGTTCTTC.

The rearrangement uses TRBV7-2 and TRBJ2-7; 7 bases match TRBD1. Germline V lookup: CDR1 SGHTA, CDR2 FQGNSA. This CDR3 contains 15 residues. V trimming: 2 bases; J trimming: 1 base; junction bases outside the gene matches: 5. In DNA form, the CDR3 reads TGTGCCAGCAGCTTACCGACAGGGTCATCCTACGAGCAGTACTTC. It translates to CASSLPTGSSYEQYF.

The CDR3 nucleotides are TGTGCCAGCAGCCCCCAGCTAGGTCAGCCCCAGCATTTT. Translating gives CASSPQLGQPQHF. This sequence joins TRBV7-6 and TRBJ1-5, with D unresolved. Germline V CDR1 and CDR2: SGHVS, FNYEAQ. This CDR3 region has 13 residues. V dropped 5 bases and J dropped 6 bases, with 11 bases sitting between them.

The chain employs TRBV6-5 and TRBJ1-2; 7 nucleotides match TRBD1. Germline V gene sequence: CDR1 MNHEY, CDR2 SVGAGI. The J segment lost 8 bases and the V segment lost 2 bases, leaving 5 bases of the junction unmatched. The CDR3 contains 13 residues. The CDR3 sequence is CASSYLDRKGYTF. CDR3 sequence (DNA): TGTGCCAGCAGTTACCTGGACAGGAAGGGCTACACCTTC.

This chain links TRBV9 with TRBJ2-7, with 13 bases that match TRBD2. CDR3 length: 15 residues. The ends lost 4 bases at V and 3 bases at J; junction bases unmatched: 4. Germline assignment: CDR1 SGDLS and CDR2 YYNGEE. The CDR3 sequence is CASSPRLAGGYEQYF. The DNA for the CDR3 is TGTGCCAGCAGCCCAAGACTAGCGGGGGGCTACGAGCAGTACTTC.

Note on this clone: This same CDR3 is encoded by further DNA sequences in the sample. The chain has TRBV4-2 and TRBJ2-3; 10 bases map to TRBD2. Germline CDR1 LGHNA, CDR2 YNFKEQ. This CDR3 has 18 amino acids. The ends lost 1 base at V and 0 bases at J; junction bases unmatched: 7. The DNA for the CDR3 is TGTGCCAGCAGCCAAGGATTAGCGGGGGGACCTAGCACAGATACGCAGTATTTT. Amino acid sequence: CASSQGLAGGPSTDTQYF.

The chain is built from TRBV7-8 and TRBJ1-6; no clear D gene. Trimming cost V 2 bases and J 5 bases, with 13 bases left between them. There are 16 residues in the CDR3. Looked up from germline, CDR1 is SGHVS and CDR2 is FQNEAQ. This CDR3 is CASSLNVESNNSPLHF. The CDR3 nucleotides are TGTGCCAGCAGCTTAAACGTCGAGTCCAATAATTCACCCCTCCACTTT. Together with reference TRBV7-8 and TRBJ1-6, the CDR3 gives the full variable domain: GAGVSQSPRYKVAKRGQDVALRCDPISGHVSLFWYQQALGQGPEFLTYFQNEAQLDKSGLPSDRFFAERPEGSVSTLKIQRTQQEDSAVYLCASSLNVESNNSPLHFGNGTRLTVT.

The chain combines TRBV11-2 with TRBJ2-5; D is unclear. The V gene's germline CDR1 is SGHAT and CDR2 FQNNGV. The CDR3 extends over 13 amino acids. V was shortened by 1 base and J by 2 bases, with 5 bases between the two germline ends. The CDR3 DNA reads TGTGCCAGCAGCTTAGCGACACAAGAGACCCAGTACTTC. It yields the protein CASSLATQETQYF.

This chain connects TRBV19 to TRBJ1-5; D uncertain. This CDR3 contains 15 residues. Germline loops: CDR1 LNHDA, CDR2 SQIVND (reference sequence). The germline V and J ends were trimmed by 1 base and 0 bases, with 7 bases remaining between them. The CDR3, as DNA: TGTGCCAGTAGTATAGCCCATCATAGCAATCAGCCCCAGCATTTT. It translates to CASSIAHHSNQPQHF. Based on the CDR3 plus reference TRBV19 and TRBJ1-5, the full variable domain is DGGITQSPKYLFRKEGQNVTLSCEQNLNHDAMYWYRQDPGQGLRLIYYSQIVNDFQKGDIAEGYSVSREKKESFPLTVTSAQKNPTAFYLCASSIAHHSNQPQHFGDGTRLSIL.

This chain uses TRBV7-7 with TRBJ2-5, with 9 bases lining up with TRBD2. CDR1 SSHAT and CDR2 FNYEAQ come from the germline V gene (reference sequence). J lost 5 bases, V lost 4 bases, and 23 bases had no gene match. This CDR3 comprises 20 residues. CDR3 sequence: CASSYPGSFWRGGISETQYF. DNA of the CDR3: TGTGCCAGCAGCTACCCGGGCAGTTTTTGGCGGGGGGGGATATCTGAGACCCAGTACTTC.

The chain has TRBV7-2 and TRBJ2-3; TRBD1 matches at 7 bases. CDR1 and CDR2 (germline): SGHTA, FQGNSA. The CDR3 covers 14 residues. V gave up 9 bases and J gave up 1 base; unmatched junction bases: 7. Here the CDR3 reads CASPAGGRTDTQYF. The CDR3 bases are TGTGCCAGTCCCGCAGGGGGTCGCACAGATACGCAGTATTTT. Complete variable domain (other parts from reference TRBV7-2 and TRBJ2-3): GAGVSQSPSNKVTEKGKDVELRCDPISGHTALYWYRQSLGQGLEFLIYFQGNSAPDKSGLPSDRFSAERTGGSVSTLTIQRTQQEDSAVYLCASPAGGRTDTQYFGPGTRLTVL.

This chain links TRBV12-2 with TRBJ2-3; the D call of TRBD1 is as the table states it, not checked on the DNA. TRBV12-2 is a pseudogene. The CDR3 is 13 amino acids. In nucleotides, the CDR3 is TGTGCAAGTCGCCGTAACAGGGTAGATACGCAGTATTTT. It is translated as CASRRNRVDTQYF.

The chain has TRBV5-1 and TRBJ2-1; TRBD2 matches 12 bases. CDR1 SGHRS and CDR2 YFSETQ come from the germline V gene. This CDR3 has 15 amino acids. J lost 5 bases, V lost 7 bases, and 7 bases had no gene match. CDR3 sequence: CASCLLAGGNNEQFF. CDR3 bases: TGCGCCAGCTGCCTACTAGCGGGGGGAAACAATGAGCAGTTCTTC. Full variable domain (remainder filled in from reference TRBV5-1 and TRBJ2-1): KAGVTQTPRYLIKTRGQQVTLSCSPISGHRSVSWYQQTPGQGLQFLFEYFSETQRNKGNFPGRFSGRQFSNSRSEMNVSTLELGDSALYLCASCLLAGGNNEQFFGPGTRLTVL.

The rearrangement links TRBV25-1 to TRBJ1-5; 9 bases align to TRBD1. Per the germline V gene, CDR1 is MGHDK and CDR2 is SYGVNS. There are 14 residues in the CDR3. V lost 8 bases and J lost 4; bases outside the gene matches: 6. The CDR3 DNA follows: TGTGCCAGCCGCGAGGGGACAGGGAATCAGCCCCAGCATTTT. Its translation is CASREGTGNQPQHF.

The chain employs TRBV19 and TRBJ2-3; 11 nucleotides match TRBD2. V shed 5 bases and J 10 bases; nucleotides not matched to a gene: 14. Germline assignment: CDR1 LNHDA and CDR2 SQIVND (reference sequence). This CDR3 has 16 residues. The CDR3 DNA reads TGTGCCAGTAGTGTTAGCGGGGGGGCCGTCGGTGGCGCGCAGTATTTT. It translates to CASSVSGGAVGGAQYF.

This clone has just a few counts. The chain has TRBV7-2 and TRBJ2-7; 10 nucleotides line up with TRBD1. The CDR3 sequence is 16 residues long. Germline loops: CDR1 SGHTA, CDR2 FQGNSA. V lost 5 bases, J lost 4 bases, and 11 bases stayed unmatched. The CDR3 here is CASSPDRGRSGYEQYF. As DNA, the CDR3 is TGTGCCAGCAGCCCTGACAGGGGGCGATCGGGGTACGAGCAGTACTTC.

The chain employs TRBV19 and TRBJ1-2; 7 bases agree with TRBD1. V lost 5 bases and J lost 0; bases outside the gene matches: 6. This CDR3 comprises 15 residues. Germline CDR1 is LNHDA and CDR2 is SQIVND (reference sequence). CDR3: CASSGRQGTNYGYTF. CDR3 nucleotides: TGTGCCAGTAGTGGGAGACAGGGAACTAACTATGGCTACACCTTC. The full variable domain, completed using reference TRBV19 and TRBJ1-2, is DGGITQSPKYLFRKEGQNVTLSCEQNLNHDAMYWYRQDPGQGLRLIYYSQIVNDFQKGDIAEGYSVSREKKESFPLTVTSAQKNPTAFYLCASSGRQGTNYGYTFGSGTRLTVV.

The genes are TRBV9 and TRBJ2-3, with 9 bases fitting TRBD2. Germline values: CDR1 SGDLS, CDR2 YYNGEE. The V segment lost 0 bases and the J segment 6 bases; nucleotides outside the gene matches: 5. The CDR3 sequence is 15 residues long. The CDR3 protein is CASSVGASGADTQYF. CDR3 bases: TGTGCCAGCAGCGTAGGGGCTAGCGGGGCGGATACGCAGTATTTT. The full variable domain, in which reference TRBV9 and TRBJ2-3 provide the parts outside the CDR3, is DSGVTQTPKHLITATGQRVTLRCSPRSGDLSVYWYQQSLDQGLQFLIQYYNGEERAKGNILERFSAQQFPDLHSELNLSSLELGDSALYFCASSVGASGADTQYFGPGTRLTVL.